This T cell receptor (beta chain) was found in a study of neurological immune-mediated disorders. TCRdb used MiXCR to reprocess the 5' RACE reads, holding one entry per CDR3 protein. The table shows 75,000 to 95,000 distinct CDR3 sequences, with 15% to 20% occurring only once. The CDR3 has 14 amino acids. The germline CDR1 and CDR2 sequences are ENHRY and SYGVKD. Trimming cost V 5 bases and J 7 bases; bases outside gene matches: 5. This clonotype has at least ten counts. Material: PBMCs. The sequence derives from a middle-aged woman in good health. The gene calls are TRBV10-3 and TRBJ2-2; TRBD1 aligns across 9 bases. CDR3 sequence: CAISLGTGNGELFF. Written as DNA, the CDR3 is TGTGCCATCAGTTTAGGGACAGGGAACGGGGAGCTGTTTTTT.